This T cell receptor beta chain was retrieved from a study of blood T cell repertoires in COVID-19. This CDR3 comprises 14 residues. Methods used by the authors: Reference gene primers were amplified, and this amplification served to estimate nucleated cell counts. The repertoire was sequenced with immunoSEQ multiplex PCR; TCRdb's copy has only in-frame clones and lacks some. That table furnishes V, J and clone size, whereas the DNA furnished D and trimming. The repertoire consists of tens of thousands of clones, with 90% occurring once and the leading ten covering 6.9%. The sample taken for sequencing was peripheral blood. The sequence was obtained from a human donor in a cohort sampled during active COVID-19. The chain combines TRBV21-1 with TRBJ2-3; no DNA check was done on the table's D call, TRBD2. TRBV21-1 is assigned pseudogene status. The CDR3 region is CASSKGRDTDTQYF. CDR3 in DNA: TGTGCCAGCAGCAAAGGAAGAGACACAGATACGCAGTATTTT.